Listed below are T cell receptor beta chains from one sample, sequenced in a study of blood T cell repertoires in COVID-19. Sequencing used immunoSEQ multiplex PCR; TCRdb keeps in-frame clones, though not all of them. The sample shows 200,000 or so clones, 70% to 90% of them seen only once. The sample taken for sequencing was peripheral blood. These receptors were collected from a man in his fifties or sixties with acute or convalescent COVID-19. Each CDR3 is given with its conserved first and last residue. D genes are given only for firm matches. Size is stated for part of the rows, as once, few or many counts, or as a class when the clone is expanded.

abundance	j_gene	d_gene	v_gene	CDR3nt	CDR3aa
.	TRBJ2-3	TRBD2	TRBV28	TGTGCCAGCAGTCGCCCGGGGGGACCAAGCACAGATACGCAGTATTTT	CASSRPGGPSTDTQYF
.	TRBJ2-7	TRBD1	TRBV7-9	TGTGCCAGCAGCAACCTCCCCGAGACAGGGGCCTCCTACGAGCAGTACTTC	CASSNLPETGASYEQYF
.	TRBJ1-6	.	TRBV3-1/TRBV3-2	TGTGCCAGCAGCCAAGGGCAGGGCTCGCGGTATTCACCCCTCCACTTT	CASSQGQGSRYSPLHF
.	TRBJ1-4	.	TRBV2	TGTGCCAGCAGTGAAGGCGGGGCCCTCGGAGAAAAACTGTTTTTT	CASSEGGALGEKLFF
.	TRBJ2-5	.	TRBV9	TGTGCCAGCAGCCTCGACTACCAAGAGACCCAGTACTTC	CASSLDYQETQYF
.	TRBJ2-7	TRBD1	TRBV6-5	TGTGCCAGCAGCTATCGGACAGGCCCCTACGAGCAGTACTTC	CASSYRTGPYEQYF
.	TRBJ2-2	.	TRBV12-3/TRBV12-4	TGTGCCAGCAGGGTACAGGGATCCGGGGAGCTGTTTTTT	CASRVQGSGELFF
.	TRBJ1-1	.	TRBV25-1	TGTGCCAGCAGTGGGAGTGGAGCCCAGCCGAACACTGAAGCTTTCTTT	CASSGSGAQPNTEAFF
.	TRBJ2-1	TRBD1	TRBV4-1	TGCGCCAGCAGCCAAGATCGAGGGGGCAGCCCCTCCTACAATGAGCAGTTCTTC	CASSQDRGGSPSYNEQFF
.	TRBJ1-5	TRBD1	TRBV19	TGTGCCAGTAGACTGACAGGGATTAATCAGCCCCAGCATTTT	CASRLTGINQPQHF
.	TRBJ1-5	.	TRBV6-5	TGTGCCAGCAGTTACTCGATCCGGGGTCAGCCCCAGCATTTT	CASSYSIRGQPQHF
.	TRBJ2-7	.	TRBV3-1/TRBV3-2	TGTGCCAGCAGCCGTAATGGGCACGAGCAGTACTTC	CASSRNGHEQYF
.	TRBJ1-2	TRBD1	TRBV7-2	TGTGCCAGCAGCTCGGGACAGGGGGGACCCTATGGCTACACCTTC	CASSSGQGGPYGYTF
.	TRBJ1-6	.	TRBV27	TGTGCCAGCACCTCCTACCGGTACTCCTATAATTCACCCCTCCACTTT	CASTSYRYSYNSPLHF
.	TRBJ2-1	.	TRBV7-2	TGTGCCAGCAGCTTAACTAGGTATGAGCAGTTCTTC	CASSLTRYEQFF
once	TRBJ1-1	.	TRBV7-9	TGTGCCAGCAGCCGGAACCCACAGGGATCCACTGAAGCTTTCTTT	CASSRNPQGSTEAFF